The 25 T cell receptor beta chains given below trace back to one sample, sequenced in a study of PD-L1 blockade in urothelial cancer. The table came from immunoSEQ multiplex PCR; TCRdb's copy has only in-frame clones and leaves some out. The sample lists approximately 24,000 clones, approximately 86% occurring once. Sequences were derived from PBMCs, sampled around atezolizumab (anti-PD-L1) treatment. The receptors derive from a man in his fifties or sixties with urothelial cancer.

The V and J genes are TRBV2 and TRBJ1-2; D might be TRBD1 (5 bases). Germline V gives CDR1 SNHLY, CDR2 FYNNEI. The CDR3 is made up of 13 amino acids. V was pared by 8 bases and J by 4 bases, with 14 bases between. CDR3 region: CASYIQGRYGYTF. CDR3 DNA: TGTGCCAGCTACATTCAGGGTCGCTATGGCTACACCTTC.

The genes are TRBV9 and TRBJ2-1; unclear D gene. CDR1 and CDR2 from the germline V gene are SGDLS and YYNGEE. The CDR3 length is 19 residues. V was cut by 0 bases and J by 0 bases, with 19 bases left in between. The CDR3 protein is CASSVASPNRANSYNEQFF. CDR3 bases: TGTGCCAGCAGCGTAGCATCCCCTAACCGCGCTAACTCCTACAATGAGCAGTTCTTC. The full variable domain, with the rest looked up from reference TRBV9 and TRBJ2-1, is DSGVTQTPKHLITATGQRVTLRCSPRSGDLSVYWYQQSLDQGLQFLIQYYNGEERAKGNILERFSAQQFPDLHSELNLSSLELGDSALYFCASSVASPNRANSYNEQFFGPGTRLTVL.

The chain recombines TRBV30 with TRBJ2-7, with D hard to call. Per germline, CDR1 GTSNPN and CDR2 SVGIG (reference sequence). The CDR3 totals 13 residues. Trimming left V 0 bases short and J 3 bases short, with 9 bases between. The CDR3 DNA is TGTGCCTGGAGTGTATCCCCCCGCTACGAGCAGTACTTC. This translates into CAWSVSPRYEQYF.

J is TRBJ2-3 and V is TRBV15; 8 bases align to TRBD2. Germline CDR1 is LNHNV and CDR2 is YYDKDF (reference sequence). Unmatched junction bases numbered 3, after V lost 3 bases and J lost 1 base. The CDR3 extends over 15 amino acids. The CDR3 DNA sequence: TGTGCCACCAGCAGGCGTAGCGGGGGCACAGATACGCAGTATTTT. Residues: CATSRRSGGTDTQYF.

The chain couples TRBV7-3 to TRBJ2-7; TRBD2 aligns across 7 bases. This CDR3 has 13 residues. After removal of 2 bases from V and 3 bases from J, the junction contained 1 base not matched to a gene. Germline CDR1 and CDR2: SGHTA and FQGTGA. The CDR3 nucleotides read TGTGCCAGCAGCTTATGGGAGGGCTACGAGCAGTACTTC. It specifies CASSLWEGYEQYF.

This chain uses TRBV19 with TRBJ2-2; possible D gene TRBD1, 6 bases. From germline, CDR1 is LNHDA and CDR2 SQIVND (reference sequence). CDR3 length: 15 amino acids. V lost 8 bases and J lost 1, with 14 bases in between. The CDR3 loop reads CASGAGTKNTGELFF. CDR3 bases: TGTGCCAGTGGGGCAGGGACAAAGAACACCGGGGAGCTGTTTTTT.

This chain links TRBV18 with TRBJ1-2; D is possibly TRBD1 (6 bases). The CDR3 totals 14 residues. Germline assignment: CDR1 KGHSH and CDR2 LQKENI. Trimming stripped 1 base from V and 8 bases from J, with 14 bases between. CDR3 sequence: CASSPQVGGQGYTF. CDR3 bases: TGTGCCAGCTCACCACAGGTCGGGGGGCAAGGCTACACCTTC.

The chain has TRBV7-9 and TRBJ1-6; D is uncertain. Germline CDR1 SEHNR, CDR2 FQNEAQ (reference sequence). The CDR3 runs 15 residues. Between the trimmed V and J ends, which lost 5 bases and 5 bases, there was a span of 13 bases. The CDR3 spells CASSRSTPDNSPLHF. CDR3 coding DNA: TGTGCCAGCAGCCGGTCGACACCTGATAATTCACCCCTCCACTTT.

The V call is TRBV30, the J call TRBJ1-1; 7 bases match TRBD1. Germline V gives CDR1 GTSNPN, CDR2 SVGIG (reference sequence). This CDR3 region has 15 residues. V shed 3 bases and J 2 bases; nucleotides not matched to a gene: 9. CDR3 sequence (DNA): TGTGCCTGGAGGGGATCTAACAGGGGAAACACTGAAGCTTTCTTT. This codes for CAWRGSNRGNTEAFF.

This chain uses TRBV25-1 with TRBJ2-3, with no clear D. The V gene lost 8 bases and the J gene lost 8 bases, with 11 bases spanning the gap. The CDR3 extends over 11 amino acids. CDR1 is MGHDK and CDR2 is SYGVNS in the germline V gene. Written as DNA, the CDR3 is TGTGCCAGCCTCCGGTCGGGTACGCAGTATTTT. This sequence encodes CASLRSGTQYF.

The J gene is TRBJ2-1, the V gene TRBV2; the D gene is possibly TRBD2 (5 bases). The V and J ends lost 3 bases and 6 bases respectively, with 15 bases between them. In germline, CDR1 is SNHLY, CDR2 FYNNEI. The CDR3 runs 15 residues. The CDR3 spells CASSDVGMVSNEQFF. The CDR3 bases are TGTGCCAGCAGTGATGTCGGGATGGTGTCCAATGAGCAGTTCTTC.

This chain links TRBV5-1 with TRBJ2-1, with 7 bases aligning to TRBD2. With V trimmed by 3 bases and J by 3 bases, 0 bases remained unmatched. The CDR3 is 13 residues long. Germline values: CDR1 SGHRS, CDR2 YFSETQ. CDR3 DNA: TGCGCCAGCAGCTCTAGCGGCTACAATGAGCAGTTCTTC. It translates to CASSSSGYNEQFF.

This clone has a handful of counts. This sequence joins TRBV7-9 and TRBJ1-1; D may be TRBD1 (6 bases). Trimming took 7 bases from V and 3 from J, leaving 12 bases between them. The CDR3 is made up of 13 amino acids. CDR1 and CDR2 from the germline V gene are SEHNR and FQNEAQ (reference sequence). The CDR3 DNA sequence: TGTGCCAGCACCCCCGGGGGGCACACTGAAGCTTTCTTT. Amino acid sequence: CASTPGGHTEAFF.

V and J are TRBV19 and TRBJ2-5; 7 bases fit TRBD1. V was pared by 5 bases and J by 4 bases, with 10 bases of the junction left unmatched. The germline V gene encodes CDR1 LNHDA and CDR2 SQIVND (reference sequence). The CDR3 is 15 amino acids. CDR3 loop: CASSVNRGGLETQYF. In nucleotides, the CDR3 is TGTGCCAGTAGTGTCAACAGGGGTGGGTTAGAGACCCAGTACTTC.

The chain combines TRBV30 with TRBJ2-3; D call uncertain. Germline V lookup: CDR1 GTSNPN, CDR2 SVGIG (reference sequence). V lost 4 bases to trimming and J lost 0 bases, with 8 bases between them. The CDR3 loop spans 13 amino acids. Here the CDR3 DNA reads TGTGCCTGGAACCAGATTAGCACAGATACGCAGTATTTT. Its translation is CAWNQISTDTQYF. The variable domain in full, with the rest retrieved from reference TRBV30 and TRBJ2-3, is SQTIHQWPATLVQPVGSPLSLECTVEGTSNPNLYWYRQAAGRGLQLLFYSVGIGQISSEVPQNLSASRPQDRQFILSSKKLLLSDSGFYLCAWNQISTDTQYFGPGTRLTVL.

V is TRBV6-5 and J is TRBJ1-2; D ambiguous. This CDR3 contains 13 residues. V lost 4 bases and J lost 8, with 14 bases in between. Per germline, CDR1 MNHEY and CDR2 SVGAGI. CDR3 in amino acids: CASSFKADLGYTF. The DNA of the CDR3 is TGTGCCAGCAGTTTTAAAGCCGATTTAGGCTACACCTTC.

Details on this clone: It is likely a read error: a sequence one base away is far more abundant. CDR3 bases: TGTGCCAGCAGCCGGGGGGTAGCGGGAGGACTCACAGATACGCAGTATTTT. Protein: CASSRGVAGGLTDTQYF. The V call is TRBV5-6, the J call TRBJ2-3; 10 bases line up with TRBD2. CDR1 and CDR2 (germline): SGHDT, YYEEEE. The V and J ends lost 4 bases and 2 bases, in that order; junction bases with no gene match: 10. The CDR3 extends over 17 amino acids.

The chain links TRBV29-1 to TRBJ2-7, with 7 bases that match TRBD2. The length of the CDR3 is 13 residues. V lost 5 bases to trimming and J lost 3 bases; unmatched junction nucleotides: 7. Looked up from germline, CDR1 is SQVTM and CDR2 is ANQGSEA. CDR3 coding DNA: TGCAGCGTTAGAGGAGCGGGGAACTACGAGCAGTACTTC. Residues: CSVRGAGNYEQYF.

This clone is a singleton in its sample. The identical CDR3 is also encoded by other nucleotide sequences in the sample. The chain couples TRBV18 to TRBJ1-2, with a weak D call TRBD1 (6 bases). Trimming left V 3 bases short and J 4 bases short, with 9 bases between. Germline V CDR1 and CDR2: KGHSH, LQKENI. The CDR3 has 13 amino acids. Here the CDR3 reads CASSPGQSYGYTF. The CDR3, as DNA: TGTGCCAGCTCACCCGGACAGAGCTATGGCTACACCTTC.

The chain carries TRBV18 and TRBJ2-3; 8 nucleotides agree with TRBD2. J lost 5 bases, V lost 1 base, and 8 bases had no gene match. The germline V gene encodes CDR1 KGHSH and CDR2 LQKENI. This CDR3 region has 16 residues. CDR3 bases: TGTGCCAGCTCACCACTCTCGGGGGGGCTCGTAGATACGCAGTATTTT. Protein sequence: CASSPLSGGLVDTQYF.

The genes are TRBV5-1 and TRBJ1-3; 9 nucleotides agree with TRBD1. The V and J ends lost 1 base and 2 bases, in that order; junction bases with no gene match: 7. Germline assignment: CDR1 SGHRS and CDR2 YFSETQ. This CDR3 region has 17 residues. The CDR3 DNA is TGCGCCAGCAGCTTGAAGTGGGACAGGGCCCCTGGAAACACCATATATTTT. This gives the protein CASSLKWDRAPGNTIYF. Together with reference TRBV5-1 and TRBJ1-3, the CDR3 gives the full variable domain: KAGVTQTPRYLIKTRGQQVTLSCSPISGHRSVSWYQQTPGQGLQFLFEYFSETQRNKGNFPGRFSGRQFSNSRSEMNVSTLELGDSALYLCASSLKWDRAPGNTIYFGEGSWLTVV.

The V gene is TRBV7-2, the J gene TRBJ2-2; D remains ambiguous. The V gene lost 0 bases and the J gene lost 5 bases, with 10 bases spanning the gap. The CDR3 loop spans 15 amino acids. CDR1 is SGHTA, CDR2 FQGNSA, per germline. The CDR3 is CASSLARSITGELFF. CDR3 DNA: TGTGCCAGCAGCTTAGCGCGATCAATAACCGGGGAGCTGTTTTTT. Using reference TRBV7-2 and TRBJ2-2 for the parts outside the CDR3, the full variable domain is GAGVSQSPSNKVTEKGKDVELRCDPISGHTALYWYRQSLGQGLEFLIYFQGNSAPDKSGLPSDRFSAERTGGSVSTLTIQRTQQEDSAVYLCASSLARSITGELFFGEGSRLTVL.

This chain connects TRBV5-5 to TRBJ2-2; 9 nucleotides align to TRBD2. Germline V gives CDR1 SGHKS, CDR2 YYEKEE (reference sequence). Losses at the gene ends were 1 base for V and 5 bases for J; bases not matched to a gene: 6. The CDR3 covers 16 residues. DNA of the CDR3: TGTGCCAGCAGCTTGTGGGGCGGGAGGGCGACCGGGGAGCTGTTTTTT. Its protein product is CASSLWGGRATGELFF. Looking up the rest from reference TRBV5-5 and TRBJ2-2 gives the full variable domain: DAGVTQSPTHLIKTRGQQVTLRCSPISGHKSVSWYQQVLGQGPQFIFQYYEKEERGRGNFPDRFSARQFPNYSSELNVNALLLGDSALYLCASSLWGGRATGELFFGEGSRLTVL.

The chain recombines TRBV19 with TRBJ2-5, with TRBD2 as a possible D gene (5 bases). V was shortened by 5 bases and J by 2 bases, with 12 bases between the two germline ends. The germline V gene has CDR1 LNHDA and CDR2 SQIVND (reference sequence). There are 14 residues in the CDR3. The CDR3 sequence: CASSRPDYQETQYF. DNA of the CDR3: TGTGCCAGTAGTCGCCCAGACTATCAAGAGACCCAGTACTTC.

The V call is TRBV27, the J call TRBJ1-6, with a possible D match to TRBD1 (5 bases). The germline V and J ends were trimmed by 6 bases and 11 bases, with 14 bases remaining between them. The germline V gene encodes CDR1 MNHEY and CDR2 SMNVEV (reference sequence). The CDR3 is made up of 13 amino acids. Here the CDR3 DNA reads TGTGCCAGCAGGGTTTCGGCGGGGGCACCCCTCCACTTT. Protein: CASRVSAGAPLHF.